Sequencing of this TCR beta chain was carried out in a study of radiotherapy plus CTLA-4 blockade in lung cancer. At the level of the study: Across the patients, objective responses occurred in less than 20%, and disease control in approximately 30%.

The assay was immunoSEQ multiplex PCR, and TCRdb's table has in-frame clones only and misses some. The sample includes 85,000 to 95,000 clones, roughly 80% of them seen just once. The study treated chemo-refractory metastatic non-small-cell lung cancer patients with focal radiation plus ipilimumab CTLA-4 blockade. Remarks on this clone: What it binds is not known.

The study's findings and limits: Radiotherapy plus ipilimumab was followed by expansion in blood of tumor-derived TCR clones.

The material sequenced was peripheral blood, taken from a patient treated with radiotherapy plus ipilimumab. The source of this sequence is a human donor with non-small cell lung cancer that progressed on radiotherapy plus ipilimumab.

CDR3: CASSLVGVMNTEAFF. CDR3 bases: TGTGCCAGCAGCTTAGTTGGGGTAATGAACACTGAAGCTTTCTTT. The chain employs TRBV11-2 and TRBJ1-1; D gene ambiguous. The germline V gene has CDR1 SGHAT and CDR2 FQNNGV. The CDR3 has 15 residues. Trimming removed 1 base from V and 0 bases from J, with 9 bases in between.